This TCR beta chain was recorded in a study of blood T cell repertoires in COVID-19 (dated by TCRdb to about 2020). Background for the entire study: Samples from collaborators originated in the United States, Italy and Spain and spanned both the acute and convalescent phases of COVID-19. The prospective study material was composed of cDNA or gDNA derived from T cells, B-cell-depleted T cells, or PBMCs. The repertoires were released in a freely available public database meant as a resource for research on the immune response to SARS-CoV-2. Sample metadata almost always included a de-identified subject ID, COVID-19 status, age in years and sex. Deeply sampled blood TCRbeta repertoires from subjects exposed to, actively infected with, or recovered from COVID-19 were included in the dataset. Samples were obtained from the ongoing ImmuneRACE study (first 160 participants) and from over a thousand subjects provided by 6 global collaborators. Where available, HLA class I and class II types were obtained from metadata supplied by the sample provider rather than from assay-based typing.

Collaborating institutions collected whole blood in K2EDTA tubes following their own protocols. Collaborator samples were shipped for TCRbeta analysis as frozen whole blood, isolated PBMCs, or DNA extracted from either sample type. The junction carries 15 bases between V and J, which are trimmed by 6 bases and 3 bases respectively. The CDR3, from cysteine to phenylalanine, totals 14 residues. Only the CDR3 part of the read is kept: 42 bases, read in frame from the first base. CDR1 and CDR2 are read off the germline V gene as MNHEY and SVGEGT. With respect to this clone: The specificity of this receptor is unknown. Per-base quality was not reported, and no clone a single base away is much larger than it.

TCRbeta CDR3 regions were amplified from genomic DNA by means of the immunoSEQ Assay, a bias-controlled multiplex PCR. Concerning the study's data processing: Nucleated cell counts per sample were estimated from amplification of reference gene primers within the assay. Sequence reads were collapsed and filtered to measure the absolute abundance of every unique TCRbeta CDR3 rearrangement. For each sample, productive Simpson clonality was calculated by taking the square root of Simpson's diversity index across productive rearrangements. TCRdb provides this immuneACCESS table in a form limited to in-frame rearrangements. Some clones are lacking; in checked studies, under half of them reflect an unresolved V gene, and why the rest are absent is not known. Clone size and the V and J calls come from that table; the DNA yielded D and trimming. The sample records roughly 190,000 clones, around 90% of which are singletons. Of the sample, approximately 4.5% falls within the top ten clones.

Points the paper makes about the study in general: The amount of clinical and demographic metadata varied by source and participant and was provided uncurated.

The chain was built from TRBV6-2 or TRBV6-3 and TRBJ2-7, with TRBD2 perhaps the D gene, on 5 matching bases. The origin of this receptor is a human donor in a cohort sampled during active COVID-19. The sample taken for sequencing was peripheral blood. The CDR3 here reads CASSPSGAGYEQYF. Here is the DNA: TGTGCCAGCAGCCCAAGCGGAGCCGGCTACGAGCAGTACTTC.